What follows describes a single TCR beta chain. This record comes from a study of blood T cell repertoires in COVID-19. Study as a whole: COVID-19 samples from acute and convalescent phases originated in the United States, Italy and Spain. PBMCs, B-cell-depleted T cells, or T cells provided the cDNA or gDNA that made up the material.

Seattle patient enrollment occurred during active infection, with longitudinal follow-up thereafter. In the study's own analysis: From reference gene primer amplification, estimates of nucleated cell counts were derived. Method: immunoSEQ multiplex PCR; TCRdb's copy keeps in-frame clones and lacks some. Clone size and the V and J calls come from that table; the DNA yielded D and trimming. Of some 170,000 clones in the sample, roughly 79% were seen once. This TCR came from a woman in her thirties or forties with COVID-19, enrolled during active disease. Sequencing was carried out using peripheral blood.

CDR3 region: CAWNVGRGNTIYF. CDR3 nucleotides: TGTGCCTGGAACGTGGGCAGGGGAAACACCATATATTTT. The chain joins TRBV30 to TRBJ1-3; unclear D gene. Trimming cost V 4 bases and J 4 bases, with 11 bases left between them. This CDR3 has 13 amino acids. Germline assignment: CDR1 GTSNPN and CDR2 SVGIG (reference sequence).